The rows below give T cell receptor beta chains drawn from one sample of a study of CD4 T cells in relation to SARS-CoV-2 and coronaviruses. The antigens of these receptors remain unknown. Produced via immunoSEQ multiplex PCR; TCRdb's table is partial and in-frame only. Among around 23,000 clones listed, more than 60% were seen once. The specimen sequenced was CD4+ T cells from PBMCs, cultured in vitro. The receptors shown here come from a human donor in good health. The CDR3 runs from the conserved cysteine through the conserved F or W. The D gene is left open where the match is weak. Clone size is stated in some rows and not others, as once, few, many or a class when expanded.

clone_size,j_call,v_call,d_call,cdr3_aa,cdr3_nt
few,TRBJ2-1,TRBV6-1,TRBD2,CASSGGGLFLSGKSNEQFF,TGTGCCAGCAGTGGGGGCGGGTTGTTTCTTAGCGGGAAGTCAAATGAGCAGTTCTTC
-,TRBJ2-3,TRBV28,TRBD2,CAALPPSRPPGLAGGPDTQYF,TGTGCCGCACTGCCCCCATCCCGGCCACCGGGACTAGCGGGAGGGCCAGATACGCAGTATTTT
-,TRBJ1-1,TRBV20-1,-,CSAPTNTEAFF,TGCAGTGCTCCGACGAACACTGAAGCTTTCTTT
-,TRBJ1-2,TRBV19,-,CASSIRTAARYTF,TGTGCCAGTAGTATAAGGACCGCAGCACGCTACACCTTC
-,TRBJ1-4,TRBV7-8,TRBD1,CASSTDSPQGAPGKLFF,TGTGCCAGCAGCACCGATTCACCCCAGGGGGCCCCTGGAAAACTGTTTTTT
medium-sized,TRBJ2-2,TRBV19,-,CASSAGLVTGELFF,TGTGCCAGTAGCGCGGGATTGGTTACCGGGGAGCTGTTTTTT
-,TRBJ2-3,TRBV19,-,CASRAPSTDTQYF,TGTGCCAGTAGAGCCCCTAGCACAGATACGCAGTATTTT
-,TRBJ1-5,TRBV3-1/TRBV3-2,-,CASSPSLSQPQHF,TGTGCCAGCAGCCCAAGTTTATCCCAGCCCCAGCATTTT
-,TRBJ1-5,TRBV4-1,-,CASSQGYSNQPQHF,TGCGCCAGCAGCCAGGGGTATAGCAATCAGCCCCAGCATTTT
-,TRBJ2-5,TRBV6-1,-,CASSEPRGGETQYF,TGTGCCAGCAGTGAGCCACGTGGGGGAGAGACCCAGTACTTC
-,TRBJ1-3,TRBV27,-,CASSGGNTIYF,TGTGCCAGCAGTGGAGGAAACACCATATATTTT
-,TRBJ2-3,TRBV27,TRBD2,CASSVGLAGADTQYF,TGTGCCAGCAGTGTAGGACTAGCGGGAGCGGATACGCAGTATTTT
-,TRBJ2-7,TRBV5-1,-,CASSPATGRVSYEQYF,TGCGCCAGCAGCCCGGCGACAGGGAGGGTTTCATACGAGCAGTACTTC
-,TRBJ2-5,TRBV19,TRBD2,CASSIVAGGGETQYF,TGTGCCAGTAGTATAGTAGCGGGAGGTGGTGAGACCCAGTACTTC
-,TRBJ1-2,TRBV7-2,TRBD1,CASSSSTGNYGYTF,TGTGCCAGCAGCTCCTCGACAGGGAACTATGGCTACACCTTC
-,TRBJ2-2,TRBV18,TRBD2,CASSLIAGTANTGELFF,TGTGCCAGCTCACTCATAGCGGGCACCGCGAACACCGGGGAGCTGTTTTTT
-,TRBJ2-1,TRBV19,-,CATARTDNEQFF,TGTGCCACCGCTCGGACTGATAATGAGCAGTTCTTC
-,TRBJ2-5,TRBV5-1,-,CASSLYMGAGTQYF,TGCGCCAGCAGCTTGTATATGGGTGCGGGGACCCAGTACTTC
-,TRBJ1-2,TRBV6-2/TRBV6-3,TRBD1,CASSYSDRGQYGYTF,TGTGCCAGCAGTTACTCGGACAGGGGGCAATATGGCTACACCTTC
-,TRBJ1-5,TRBV19,-,CASSITGQHNQPQHF,TGTGCCAGTAGTATAACAGGACAGCATAATCAGCCCCAGCATTTT
-,TRBJ2-1,TRBV11-3,-,CASSLGPAYNEQFF,TGTGCCAGCAGCTTAGGCCCAGCATACAATGAGCAGTTCTTC
-,TRBJ2-1,TRBV11-2,TRBD2,CASSERLAGVVEQFF,TGTGCCAGCAGCGAGCGACTAGCGGGGGTGGTTGAGCAGTTCTTC
-,TRBJ2-4,TRBV6-1,TRBD2,CASSESPRGLAGRNIQYF,TGTGCCAGCAGTGAAAGCCCTAGGGGACTAGCGGGAAGGAACATTCAGTACTTC
-,TRBJ1-5,TRBV18,-,CASSPQRGTGQPQHF,TGTGCCAGCTCACCACAGCGGGGCACGGGGCAGCCCCAGCATTTT
-,TRBJ2-1,TRBV21-1,-,CASSTPPSRPGEQFF,TGTGCCAGCAGCACACCCCCCTCCCGGCCGGGGGAGCAGTTCTTC
-,TRBJ1-5,TRBV30,-,CAWSSTRVYSNQPQHF,TGTGCCTGGAGTTCCACCCGCGTGTATAGCAATCAGCCCCAGCATTTT
-,TRBJ2-5,TRBV7-9,TRBD2,CASSLAPSGLPGRETQYF,TGTGCCAGCAGCTTAGCTCCTAGCGGGCTCCCCGGGAGGGAGACCCAGTACTTC
few,TRBJ2-7,TRBV3-1/TRBV3-2,-,CASSPSSGGLMSHEQYF,TGTGCCAGCAGCCCCTCTTCCGGGGGTTTGATGTCCCACGAGCAGTACTTC
few,TRBJ2-7,TRBV27,TRBD1,CASSFYRGYEQYF,TGTGCCAGCAGTTTTTACAGGGGCTACGAGCAGTACTTC
once,TRBJ2-7,TRBV24-1,-,CATARGSRPYEQYF,TGTGCCACCGCCCGGGGGTCAAGGCCCTACGAGCAGTACTTC
-,TRBJ2-5,TRBV30,TRBD1,CAWVRDSDGRAQYF,TGTGCCTGGGTCCGGGACAGTGACGGGCGGGCCCAGTACTTC
once,TRBJ1-6,TRBV18,-,CASSSNRKSSYNSPLHF,TGTGCCAGCTCATCTAATAGAAAGAGCTCCTATAATTCACCCCTCCACTTT
-,TRBJ2-7,TRBV30,-,CAWSEGTSGQYF,TGTGCCTGGAGTGAAGGGACCTCGGGGCAGTACTTC
-,TRBJ1-1,TRBV7-9,TRBD1,CASSLETGGLLAFF,TGTGCCAGCAGCTTAGAGACAGGGGGGTTGTTAGCTTTCTTT
once,TRBJ2-7,TRBV20-1,-,CSARVANEQYF,TGCAGTGCTAGAGTTGCCAACGAGCAGTACTTC
-,TRBJ2-7,TRBV9,-,CASSVAYSSYEQYF,TGTGCCAGCAGCGTAGCTTACAGCTCCTACGAGCAGTACTTC
-,TRBJ2-3,TRBV9,-,CASSVGLPGDLGVGTDTQYF,TGTGCCAGCAGCGTAGGTCTCCCGGGAGATCTAGGAGTTGGCACAGATACGCAGTATTTT
-,TRBJ1-1,TRBV7-9,-,CASSWWGETSPEAFF,TGTGCCAGCAGCTGGTGGGGGGAAACCTCCCCTGAAGCTTTCTTT
-,TRBJ1-5,TRBV12-3/TRBV12-4,-,CASSSGLYQPQHF,TGTGCCAGCAGTTCAGGGTTGTATCAGCCCCAGCATTTT
-,TRBJ2-2,TRBV2,-,CASRSSSNTGELFF,TGTGCCAGCAGGAGTAGCTCGAACACCGGGGAGCTGTTTTTT
-,TRBJ1-1,TRBV14,-,CASSRAGAGGTEAFF,TGTGCCAGCAGTCGGGCAGGGGCGGGGGGCACTGAAGCTTTCTTT
-,TRBJ1-1,TRBV3-1/TRBV3-2,-,CASSQAYGNTEAFF,TGTGCCAGCAGCCAAGCCTACGGCAACACTGAAGCTTTCTTT
few,TRBJ1-2,TRBV30,TRBD1,CAWRRQGPNYGYTF,TGTGCCTGGAGGCGACAGGGGCCCAACTATGGCTACACCTTC
-,TRBJ1-1,TRBV3-1/TRBV3-2,-,CASSQVSSSAQAFF,TGTGCCAGCAGCCAAGTCAGTTCCTCCGCCCAAGCTTTCTTT
-,TRBJ2-3,TRBV4-2,TRBD2,CASSQQTSGSQDTQYF,TGTGCCAGCAGCCAACAGACTAGCGGGAGTCAAGATACGCAGTATTTT
-,TRBJ1-5,TRBV15,TRBD1,CATSRDRQGAGQPQHF,TGTGCCACCAGCAGAGACCGACAGGGGGCGGGTCAGCCCCAGCATTTT
few,TRBJ1-2,TRBV30,TRBD1,CAWRQGRQGIGNYGYTF,TGTGCCTGGAGACAGGGAAGACAGGGAATCGGTAACTATGGCTACACCTTC